Listed below are T cell receptor beta chains from one sample, sequenced in a study of T cell responses to AZD1222 COVID-19 vaccine. TCRdb keeps only in-frame clones here, not all; method: immunoSEQ multiplex PCR. Among more than 150,000 clones listed, over 80% were seen once. The sequencing here drew on peripheral blood, taken on day 0 of AZD1222 vaccination. The source is an adult in good health. The CDR3 runs from the conserved cysteine through the conserved F or W. A D gene is named only where the DNA matches it firmly. Size is omitted from some rows. Given values are once, few, many or a class for expanded clones.

TRBV6-2/TRBV6-3	-	-	TRBJ1-5	CASSSGNQPQHF	TGTGCCAGCAGTTCCGGCAATCAGCCCCAGCATTTT
TRBV28	-	once	TRBJ1-2	CASSLESYGYTF	TGTGCCAGCAGCCTGGAGTCATATGGCTACACCTTC
TRBV25-1	TRBD1	-	TRBJ1-1	CASRTGTGSWEDTEAFF	TGTGCCAGCAGGACAGGGACAGGGTCCTGGGAGGACACTGAAGCTTTCTTT
TRBV29-1	-	-	TRBJ2-3	CSVEEGRTDTQYF	TGCAGCGTTGAGGAGGGCCGCACAGATACGCAGTATTTT
TRBV5-1	TRBD1	-	TRBJ1-2	CASSFYRGSNGYTF	TGCGCCAGCAGCTTCTACAGGGGGAGCAATGGCTACACCTTC
TRBV5-6	TRBD1	once	TRBJ1-4	CASSRDRGEKLFF	TGTGCCAGCAGCCGGGACAGGGGTGAAAAACTGTTTTTT
TRBV2	-	-	TRBJ1-6	CASSATYRESYNSPLHF	TGTGCCAGCAGTGCCACTTACAGGGAATCCTATAATTCACCCCTCCACTTT
TRBV3-1/TRBV3-2	-	-	TRBJ1-4	CASSQEGGRNEKLFF	TGTGCCAGCAGCCAAGAGGGAGGCCGGAATGAAAAACTGTTTTTT
TRBV5-1	-	-	TRBJ1-4	CASSQGGADAANEKLFF	TGCGCCAGCAGCCAAGGAGGGGCAGACGCGGCTAATGAAAAACTGTTTTTT
TRBV25-1	-	-	TRBJ1-2	CASSEPRPTGGYTF	TGTGCCAGCAGTGAACCCCGCCCCACCGGGGGCTACACCTTC
TRBV14	-	few	TRBJ2-5	CASSQEETQYF	TGTGCCAGCAGCCAAGAAGAGACCCAGTACTTC
TRBV19	TRBD1	-	TRBJ1-2	CASSTGRGSANYGYTF	TGTGCCAGTAGTACCGGCAGGGGGTCGGCTAACTATGGCTACACCTTC
TRBV28	-	-	TRBJ1-6	CASSLLADLYNSPLHF	TGTGCCAGCAGTTTACTGGCGGATCTTTATAATTCACCCCTCCACTTT
TRBV6-4	-	-	TRBJ2-1	CASSESPISYNEQFF	TGTGCCAGCAGTGAGAGCCCAATCTCCTACAATGAGCAGTTCTTC
TRBV7-7	-	-	TRBJ2-5	CASSLARGLGETQYF	TGTGCCAGCAGCTTAGCAAGGGGACTGGGGGAGACCCAGTACTTC